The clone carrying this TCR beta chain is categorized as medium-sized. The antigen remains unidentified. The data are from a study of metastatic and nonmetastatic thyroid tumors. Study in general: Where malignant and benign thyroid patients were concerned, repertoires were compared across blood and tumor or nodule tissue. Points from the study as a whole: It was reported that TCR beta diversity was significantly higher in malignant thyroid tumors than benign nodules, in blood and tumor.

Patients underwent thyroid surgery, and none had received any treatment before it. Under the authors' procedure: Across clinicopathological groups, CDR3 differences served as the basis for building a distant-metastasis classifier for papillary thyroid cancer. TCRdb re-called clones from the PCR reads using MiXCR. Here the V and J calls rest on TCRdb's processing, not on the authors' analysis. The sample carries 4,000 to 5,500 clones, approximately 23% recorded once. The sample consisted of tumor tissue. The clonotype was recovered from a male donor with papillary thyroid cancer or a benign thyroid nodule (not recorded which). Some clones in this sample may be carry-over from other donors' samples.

The DNA for the CDR3 is TGTGCCAGCAGCGATTTAACGTCTAGGGGCAACATTCAGTACTTC. Its translation: CASSDLTSRGNIQYF. V usage is TRBV6-1 and J usage is TRBJ2-4; weak D call: TRBD1 (5 bases). The germline CDR1 and CDR2 sequences are MNHNS and SASEGT. The CDR3 sequence is 15 residues long. Trimming removed 6 bases from V and 7 bases from J, with 19 bases in between.